The 10 T cell receptor beta chains presented below share a single source sample, sequenced in a study of regulatory T cells in long-lasting Graves disease. Time point given: persistent/refractory GD, antithyroid drugs over 5 years with positive TRAb. From PBMCs, RNA was extracted and then used to make the TCR library. iRepertoire HTBI primers and Arm-PCR of CDR3 regions built TCR beta libraries. TCRdb recomputed calls from the multiplex PCR reads with MiXCR, one row per CDR3 protein. Of under 500,000 distinct CDR3 sequences listed, less than 25% are singletons. The source was peripheral blood mononuclear cells (PBMCs), collected when the disease was refractory, from a patient treated with antithyroid drugs. The receptor source for this set is a female donor with Graves disease.

This clonotype showed up many times. This chain uses TRBV27 with TRBJ2-2, with 8 bases identical to TRBD2. CDR1 and CDR2 (germline): MNHEY, SMNVEV (reference sequence). The CDR3 spans 15 residues. The V segment lost 3 bases and the J segment 4 bases; nucleotides outside the gene matches: 4. The CDR3 protein is CASSLRLAGTGELFF. The CDR3 bases are TGTGCCAGCAGTTTGAGGCTAGCGGGCACCGGGGAGCTGTTTTTT.

The chain is built from TRBV27 and TRBJ2-2; 10 positions agree with TRBD2. CDR3 length: 15 residues. The trim removed 7 bases at V and 1 base at J, leaving 3 bases unmatched. Germline V gives CDR1 MNHEY, CDR2 SMNVEV (reference sequence). The DNA for the CDR3 is TGTGCCAGCACCAGGACTAGCGGGAACACCGGGGAGCTGTTTTTT. Amino acid sequence: CASTRTSGNTGELFF.

The rearrangement links TRBV28 to TRBJ2-7, with a possible D match to TRBD1 (6 bases). Germline V gives CDR1 MDHEN, CDR2 SYDVKM. The CDR3 runs 14 residues. V gave up 7 bases and J gave up 2 bases, with 15 bases separating them. The CDR3 sequence is CASIARTAAYEQYF. The CDR3 DNA sequence: TGTGCCAGCATCGCGAGGACAGCCGCCTACGAGCAGTACTTC.

This rearrangement joins TRBV7-3 to TRBJ2-7; TRBD1 matches at 10 bases. CDR1 is SGHTA and CDR2 is FQGTGA in the germline V gene. This CDR3 is 15 amino acids long. V lost 5 bases to trimming and J lost 4 bases; unmatched junction nucleotides: 8. The chain's CDR3 is CASSETDRGPYEQYF. The DNA of the CDR3 is TGTGCCAGCAGCGAAACCGACAGGGGGCCTTACGAGCAGTACTTC.

This clonotype was seen many times. CDR3 in amino acids: CASSLARSQAYEQYF. The CDR3 region has the DNA TGTGCCAGCAGCTTAGCGCGATCACAGGCCTACGAGCAGTACTTC. V is TRBV7-2 and J is TRBJ2-7, with D possibly matching TRBD1 (5 bases). From germline, CDR1 is SGHTA and CDR2 FQGNSA. This CDR3 comprises 15 residues. V dropped 0 bases and J dropped 2 bases, with 11 bases sitting between them.

This clonotype has only a few counts. The rearrangement uses TRBV6-1 and TRBJ2-7; 9 bases line up with TRBD1. The germline V gene encodes CDR1 MNHNS and CDR2 SASEGT. The V segment lost 5 bases and the J segment 6 bases; nucleotides outside the gene matches: 8. The CDR3 runs 14 residues. The CDR3 sequence: CASSKIRTGVEQYF. The CDR3 DNA reads as TGTGCCAGCAGTAAGATCAGGACAGGGGTCGAGCAGTACTTC.

V gene TRBV14 combines with J gene TRBJ2-7; no reliable D call. The germline V gene encodes CDR1 SGHDN and CDR2 FVKESK. The CDR3 sequence is 15 residues long. The V end was cut by 4 bases, the J end by 5 bases, with 18 bases between. CDR3 DNA sequence: TGTGCCAGCAGCCCGGGCCCGCTCCTAGGCGACGAGCAGTACTTC. Translating it yields CASSPGPLLGDEQYF.

This clonotype turned up a few times. This chain links TRBV18 with TRBJ1-1; possibly TRBD1 for D (5 bases). V was shortened by 7 bases and J by 5 bases, with 17 bases between the two germline ends. Germline V gives CDR1 KGHSH, CDR2 LQKENI. CDR3 length equals 14 residues. Here the CDR3 reads CASYSGLPGTEAFF. CDR3 DNA sequence: TGTGCCAGCTACTCGGGACTCCCGGGTACTGAAGCTTTCTTT.

V and J are TRBV7-8 and TRBJ2-7; D not resolved. The CDR3 has 15 amino acids. The V end was cut by 5 bases, the J end by 0 bases, with 14 bases between. Germline CDR1 SGHVS, CDR2 FQNEAQ. The CDR3 sequence: CASSIRGRGSYEQYF. In nucleotides, the CDR3 is TGTGCCAGCAGCATTAGAGGCCGTGGCTCCTACGAGCAGTACTTC.

This clonotype was recorded at least ten times. The gene calls are TRBV28 and TRBJ1-2; a weak D match, TRBD1 (6 bases). Germline V CDR1 and CDR2: MDHEN, SYDVKM. CDR3 length: 16 amino acids. Trimming left V 0 bases short and J 6 bases short, with 17 bases between. CDR3 bases: TGTGCCAGCAGTTTATGGGAGGGGAACAGGGTGCATGGCTACACCTTC. Its translation is CASSLWEGNRVHGYTF.